Sequencing of this TCR beta chain was carried out in a study of shared clonotypes between healthy human individuals. Findings of the study overall: Non-shared clonotypes were found to have lower generation probabilities than the clonotypes that were shared by all four of the sorted-subset donors.

In its sample, this clone was seen a few times. Its antigen is currently unknown. Assay used: immunoSEQ multiplex PCR; TCRdb lists only in-frame clones, some missing. This sample has about 990,000 clones, with roughly 74% found just once. Both subsets, CD45RA+ naive and CD45RA-negative memory, were split from the CD4+ cells. Germline CDR1 reads MNHEY; CDR2 reads SMNVEV (reference sequence). After removal of 3 bases from V and 2 bases from J, the junction contained 7 bases not matched to a gene. The CDR3 spans 15 residues. This clonotype was obtained from a man between 18 and 29 years old in good health. Some clones in this sample may be carry-over from other donors' samples. The chain couples TRBV27 to TRBJ2-7; 7 positions agree with TRBD1. The specimen sequenced was memory CD4+ T cells from PBMCs. The subset: CD45RA-negative fraction. CDR3 coding DNA: TGTGCCAGCAGTTTGAGAAGACAGGGTACCTACGAGCAGTACTTC. It codes for CASSLRRQGTYEQYF.